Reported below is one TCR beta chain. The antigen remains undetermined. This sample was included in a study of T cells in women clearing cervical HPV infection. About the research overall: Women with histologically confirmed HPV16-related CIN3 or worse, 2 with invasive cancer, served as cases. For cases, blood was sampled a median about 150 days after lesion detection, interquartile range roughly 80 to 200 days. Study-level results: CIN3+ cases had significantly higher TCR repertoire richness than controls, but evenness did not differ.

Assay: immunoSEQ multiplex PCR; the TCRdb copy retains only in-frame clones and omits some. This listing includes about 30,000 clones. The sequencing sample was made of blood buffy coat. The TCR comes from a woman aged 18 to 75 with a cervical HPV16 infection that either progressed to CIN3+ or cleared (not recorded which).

CDR3 DNA, as far as it was read: TGTGCCAGCAGCTTGGTAACAGGGGCCAAAAACATT. Residues: CASSLVTGAKNI. The whole CDR3 is CASSLVTGAKNIQYF. This sequence joins TRBV5-6 and TRBJ2-4; possibly TRBD1 for D (6 bases). The CDR3 is cut off 3 residues early in the read; its end comes from the germline J gene. The germline CDR1 and CDR2 sequences are SGHDT and YYEEEE. The V end lost 0 bases, the J end lost 1 base, and 8 bases lay between the germline ends. The CDR3 is 15 amino acids.